Following are 10 T cell receptor beta chains from one sample sequenced in a study of identical twins. TCRdb itself ran the 5' RACE reads through MiXCR, one entry per CDR3 protein. The sample lists about 720,000 distinct CDR3 sequences; about 9.4% were seen once. This same sample was also part of a study on yellow fever vaccine responses in identical twins.

Sequencing was done on a sample of PBMCs. Receptors originate from a young woman in good health.

This clonotype appeared a few times. The J gene is TRBJ2-7, the V gene TRBV20-1; 7 positions agree with TRBD2. CDR1 and CDR2 (germline): DFQATT, SNEGSKA (reference sequence). The length of the CDR3 is 14 residues. V gave up 3 bases and J gave up 4 bases; unmatched junction bases: 9. The chain's CDR3 is CSASPGTNNYEQYF. The CDR3 DNA is TGCAGTGCTAGTCCCGGGACTAACAATTACGAGCAGTACTTC.

This clonotype was found a few times. DNA of the CDR3: TGTGCCTGGAGGGCCGGGACTAGACACAATGAGCAGTTCTTC. Translation: CAWRAGTRHNEQFF. The rearrangement joins TRBV30 to TRBJ2-1, with TRBD2 matching 8 bases. With V trimmed by 3 bases and J by 5 bases, 6 bases remained unmatched. CDR3 size: 14 residues. Per the germline V gene, CDR1 is GTSNPN and CDR2 is SVGIG (reference sequence).

CDR3 region: CASSLIPSGRADTQYF. The CDR3 DNA follows: TGTGCCAGCAGCTTAATCCCTAGCGGGAGAGCAGATACGCAGTATTTT. The genes are TRBV7-9 and TRBJ2-3; 10 bases match TRBD2. The CDR3 runs 16 residues. Trimming removed 2 bases from V and 4 bases from J; junction bases left unmatched: 6. The germline V gene encodes CDR1 SEHNR and CDR2 FQNEAQ (reference sequence).

This clonotype was seen a few times. The chain uses TRBV5-1 and TRBJ2-2; 10 nucleotides align to TRBD2. The germline V gene has CDR1 SGHRS and CDR2 YFSETQ. V lost 3 bases, J lost 1 base, and 15 bases stayed unmatched. The CDR3 is 20 amino acids. The CDR3 bases are TGCGCCAGCAGCTCTATACCCCTGACTAGCGGGTTCCGGAACACCGGGGAGCTGTTTTTT. Translating gives CASSSIPLTSGFRNTGELFF.

This clonotype was observed a few times. The chain joins TRBV6-1 to TRBJ2-2, with 8 nucleotides matching TRBD1. V gave up 5 bases and J gave up 3 bases; unmatched junction bases: 5. The CDR3 loop spans 15 amino acids. Per the germline V gene, CDR1 is MNHNS and CDR2 is SASEGT. The CDR3 spells CASSQTGGHTGELFF. The CDR3 nucleotides are TGTGCCAGCAGTCAAACAGGGGGTCACACCGGGGAGCTGTTTTTT.

The gene calls are TRBV2 and TRBJ2-3; D is ambiguous. Per the germline V gene, CDR1 is SNHLY and CDR2 is FYNNEI. V was trimmed by 8 bases and J by 2 bases, leaving 11 bases between them. The CDR3 contains 13 residues. CDR3 region: CASHLQATDTQYF. DNA for the CDR3: TGTGCCAGCCACCTCCAGGCCACAGATACGCAGTATTTT. Complete variable domain (other parts from reference TRBV2 and TRBJ2-3): EPEVTQTPSHQVTQMGQEVILRCVPISNHLYFYWYRQILGQKVEFLVSFYNNEISEKSEIFDDQFSVERPDGSNFTLKIRSTKLEDSAMYFCASHLQATDTQYFGPGTRLTVL.

This clonotype has a count of ten or more. This chain uses TRBV7-2 with TRBJ2-1, with 11 bases fitting TRBD2. Germline V lookup: CDR1 SGHTA, CDR2 FQGNSA. The CDR3 spans 15 residues. Trimming removed 5 bases from V and 5 bases from J; junction bases left unmatched: 5. The CDR3 spells CASSPRLAGNNEQFF. The DNA for the CDR3 is TGTGCCAGCAGCCCCCGACTAGCGGGGAACAATGAGCAGTTCTTC.

This clonotype occurred a few times. V is TRBV24-1 and J is TRBJ2-5, with D possibly TRBD1 on 6 matching bases. Trimming took off 5 bases at V and 4 bases at J, with 10 bases between the two ends. The CDR3 is made up of 13 amino acids. Germline V lookup: CDR1 KGHDR, CDR2 SFDVKD. In nucleotides, the CDR3 is TGTGCCACCAGTGTATCAGGGGCAGAGACCCAGTACTTC. Translation gives CATSVSGAETQYF.

This clonotype occurred a few times. The chain joins TRBV10-3 to TRBJ1-6; D gene uncertain. CDR3 length equals 15 residues. The V gene's germline CDR1 is ENHRY and CDR2 SYGVKD. V shed 8 bases and J shed 7 bases, with 18 bases lying between them. The CDR3 DNA follows: TGTGCCATCCGGACGGACCGAGAATCAAATTCACCCCTCCACTTT. It specifies CAIRTDRESNSPLHF.

The chain has TRBV29-1 and TRBJ2-7, with D possibly TRBD2 on 6 matching bases. Germline V gene lookup returns CDR1 SQVTM and CDR2 ANQGSEA. There are 12 residues in the CDR3. Trimming removed 4 bases at V and 3 bases at J, with 10 bases between. Here the CDR3 reads CSVAPGGYEQYF. The CDR3 DNA follows: TGCAGCGTTGCCCCCGGGGGCTACGAGCAGTACTTC.